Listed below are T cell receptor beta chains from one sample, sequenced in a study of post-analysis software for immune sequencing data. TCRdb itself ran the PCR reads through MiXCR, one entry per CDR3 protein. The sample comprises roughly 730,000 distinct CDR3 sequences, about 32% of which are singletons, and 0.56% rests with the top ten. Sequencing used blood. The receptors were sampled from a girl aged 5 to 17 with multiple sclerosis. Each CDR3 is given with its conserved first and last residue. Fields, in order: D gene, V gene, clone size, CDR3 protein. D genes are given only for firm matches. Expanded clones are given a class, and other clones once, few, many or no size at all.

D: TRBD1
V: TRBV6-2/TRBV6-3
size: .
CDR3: CASTSGQVSYEQYF

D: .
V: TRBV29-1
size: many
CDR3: CAVITYNEQFF

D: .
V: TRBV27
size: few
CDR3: CASSHDWGIADTQYF

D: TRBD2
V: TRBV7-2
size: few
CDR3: CASSHRQRTSAPGRETQYF

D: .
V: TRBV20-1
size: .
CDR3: CSARIVTEAFF

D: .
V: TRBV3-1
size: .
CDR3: CASSHPAAGGNSNEQFF

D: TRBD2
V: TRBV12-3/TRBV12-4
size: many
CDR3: CASSMGGGSDNEQFF

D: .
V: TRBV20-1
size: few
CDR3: CSARDGSSSYNEQFF

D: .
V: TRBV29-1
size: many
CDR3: CSVGGPLGYF

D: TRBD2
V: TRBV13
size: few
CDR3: CASSYAGGDEQYF

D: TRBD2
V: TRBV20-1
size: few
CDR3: CSARWSLAGYADTQYF

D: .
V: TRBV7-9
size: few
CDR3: CASSLEVEGGYTF

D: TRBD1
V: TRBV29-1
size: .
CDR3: CSVSQGARNEQFF